The 2 T cell receptor beta chains in this list originate from one sample, sequenced in a study of T cell responses to AZD1222 COVID-19 vaccine (dated by TCRdb to the early 2020s). Library method: the immunoSEQ multiplex PCR assay. TCRdb's version of the immuneACCESS table is confined to in-frame rearrangements and falls short of the full clone set. An unresolved V gene accounts for under half of the shortfall where checked; the remainder is of unknown origin. This sample holds 55,000 to 85,000 clones; roughly 84% were observed only once. The ten biggest clones cover about 10% of the sample. What the time point label conveys for this sample: baseline before first vaccination. Sequencing used peripheral blood, obtained on day 0 of AZD1222 vaccination. The receptors were gathered from an adult in good health.

This clone was recorded once. In DNA form, the CDR3 reads TGTGCCAGCAGTTACTCGACCGTCACGAACACCGGGGAGCTGTTTTTT. Its translation: CASSYSTVTNTGELFF. This rearrangement joins TRBV6-5 to TRBJ2-2, with D unclear. The CDR3 is 16 residues long. Germline V CDR1 and CDR2: MNHEY, SVGAGI. Trimming took 0 bases from V and 0 from J, leaving 8 bases between them.

The rearrangement joins TRBV4-2 to TRBJ2-6, with D possibly TRBD2 on 5 matching bases. Germline V gene data show CDR1 as LGHNA and CDR2 as YNFKEQ. CDR3 length: 17 residues. Trimming removed 4 bases at V and 0 bases at J, with 13 bases between. The CDR3 coding sequence is TGTGCCAGCAGCCTGGGATGGGGAGCCTCTGGGGCCAACGTCCTGACTTTC. Amino acids: CASSLGWGASGANVLTF.